Following are 20 T cell receptor beta chains from one sample sequenced in a study of blood T cell repertoires in COVID-19. The assay was immunoSEQ multiplex PCR, and TCRdb's table has in-frame clones only and misses some. The sample lists about 210,000 clones; 85% to 90% were seen once. The sample comprised peripheral blood. Receptors were obtained from a man aged 18 to 29 with active or convalescent COVID-19.

The V gene is TRBV27, the J gene TRBJ2-7; possible D gene TRBD1, 5 bases. The CDR3 runs 13 residues. The V end lost 1 base, the J end lost 5 bases, and 9 bases lay between the germline ends. The germline V gene encodes CDR1 MNHEY and CDR2 SMNVEV (reference sequence). CDR3 sequence reads: CASSLLWGHEQYF. The CDR3 region has the DNA TGTGCCAGCAGTTTATTGTGGGGCCACGAGCAGTACTTC.

The rearrangement links TRBV30 to TRBJ1-2; D is unclear. Germline V CDR1 and CDR2: GTSNPN, SVGIG (reference sequence). This CDR3 spans 14 amino acids. Trimming pared 4 bases from V and 5 bases from J, leaving 17 bases between. CDR3 bases: TGTGCCTGGAAGGGCGAGGGTTTTAGGTATGGCTACACCTTC. Translating gives CAWKGEGFRYGYTF. Complete variable domain (other parts from reference TRBV30 and TRBJ1-2): SQTIHQWPATLVQPVGSPLSLECTVEGTSNPNLYWYRQAAGRGLQLLFYSVGIGQISSEVPQNLSASRPQDRQFILSSKKLLLSDSGFYLCAWKGEGFRYGYTFGSGTRLTVV.

The rearrangement uses TRBV12-5 and TRBJ2-7; TRBD1 might be the D (7 bases). This CDR3 is built from 15 residues. The germline V gene has CDR1 LGHNT and CDR2 FRNRAP. V was cut by 1 base and J by 3 bases, with 13 bases left in between. CDR3 loop: CASGLGTGGGYEQYF. CDR3 coding DNA: TGTGCTAGTGGTTTGGGGACAGGAGGGGGCTACGAGCAGTACTTC.

DNA for the CDR3: TGTGCCAGCAGTCGTGACAGGGGAAGTCGGGAGCAGTACTTC. The encoded protein is CASSRDRGSREQYF. This chain connects TRBV6-6 to TRBJ2-7, with 8 bases identical to TRBD1. The CDR3 contains 14 residues. CDR1 MNHNY and CDR2 SVGAGI come from the germline V gene (reference sequence). The J segment lost 7 bases and the V segment lost 5 bases, leaving 10 bases of the junction unmatched.

This chain links TRBV6-6 with TRBJ2-5, with D unclear. V was pared by 4 bases and J by 3 bases, with 9 bases between. The CDR3 spans 13 residues. The germline gives CDR1 MNHNY, CDR2 SVGAGI (reference sequence). This chain's CDR3 is CASSSLEKETQYF. CDR3 bases: TGTGCCAGCAGTTCCCTAGAGAAAGAGACCCAGTACTTC.

The chain recombines TRBV2 with TRBJ2-3; D uncertain. The CDR3 spans 14 residues. Deletions cut 7 bases from V and 1 base from J, with 12 bases between. Germline CDR1 and CDR2: SNHLY and FYNNEI. DNA for the CDR3: TGTGCCAGCATGGGCTCGTCGGGCACAGATACGCAGTATTTT. This encodes CASMGSSGTDTQYF.

This clone was found a few times. CDR3 sequence: CASSPGLPHEQYF. CDR3 nucleotides: TGTGCCAGCAGTCCCGGTCTTCCCCACGAGCAGTACTTC. The chain joins TRBV6-5 to TRBJ2-7; D not certain. CDR3 length: 13 amino acids. Per germline, CDR1 MNHEY and CDR2 SVGAGI. The V and J ends lost 5 bases and 5 bases respectively, with 13 bases between them.

The chain links TRBV7-2 to TRBJ2-7; perhaps TRBD1 as D (6 bases). Trimming removed 0 bases at V and 3 bases at J, with 12 bases between. In germline, CDR1 is SGHTA, CDR2 FQGNSA. The CDR3 loop spans 15 amino acids. This CDR3 is CASSLAQGLIYEQYF. The CDR3 DNA reads TGTGCCAGCAGCTTAGCGCAGGGGCTGATCTACGAGCAGTACTTC.

The V call is TRBV28, the J call TRBJ1-6, with TRBD1 as a possible D gene (6 bases). Deletions cut 5 bases from V and 9 bases from J, with 17 bases between. The CDR3 loop spans 15 amino acids. From germline, CDR1 is MDHEN and CDR2 SYDVKM. The CDR3 nucleotides read TGTGCCAGCAGTCCTCGGACAGCCTGGGGTTCACCCCTCCACTTT. As protein: CASSPRTAWGSPLHF.

The J gene is TRBJ1-3, the V gene TRBV19; TRBD1 matches 9 bases. CDR1 and CDR2 (germline): LNHDA, SQIVND (reference sequence). The V gene end was trimmed by 8 bases and the J gene end by 0 bases; junction bases not matched to a gene: 2. This CDR3 has 14 amino acids. CDR3 amino acids: CASGQGISGNTIYF. In DNA, the CDR3 is TGTGCCAGTGGACAGGGGATCTCTGGAAACACCATATATTTT.

In its sample, this clone was seen a few times. The CDR3 reads CASSRASGSATGELFF. DNA of the CDR3: TGTGCCAGCAGCCGAGCCAGCGGGAGCGCCACCGGGGAGCTGTTTTTT. The chain carries TRBV7-8 and TRBJ2-2; TRBD2 matches 8 bases. There are 16 residues in the CDR3. Per the germline V gene, CDR1 is SGHVS and CDR2 is FQNEAQ. Trimming took 5 bases from V and 4 from J; bases not matched to a gene: 9.

The chain has TRBV19 and TRBJ1-1, with TRBD1 as a possible D gene (5 bases). Germline CDR1 and CDR2: LNHDA and SQIVND (reference sequence). V was shortened by 5 bases and J by 4 bases, with 11 bases between the two germline ends. The length of the CDR3 is 13 residues. The CDR3: CASSRRGITEAFF. The CDR3 DNA reads TGTGCCAGTAGTCGTCGGGGGATCACTGAAGCTTTCTTT.

The genes are TRBV2 and TRBJ2-7; maybe TRBD1 (5 bases). The V end was cut by 10 bases, the J end by 2 bases, with 12 bases between. CDR1 and CDR2 (germline): SNHLY, FYNNEI. The CDR3 consists of 12 residues. The CDR3: CATRQLTYEQYF. The DNA for the CDR3 is TGTGCCACCAGACAGCTCACCTACGAGCAGTACTTC. Full variable domain (outside the CDR3, taken from reference TRBV2 and TRBJ2-7): EPEVTQTPSHQVTQMGQEVILRCVPISNHLYFYWYRQILGQKVEFLVSFYNNEISEKSEIFDDQFSVERPDGSNFTLKIRSTKLEDSAMYFCATRQLTYEQYFGPGTRLTVT.

The chain recombines TRBV28 with TRBJ1-5; unclear D gene. Germline assignment: CDR1 MDHEN and CDR2 SYDVKM. Trimming took 5 bases from V and 5 from J, leaving 4 bases between them. This CDR3 has 11 residues. CDR3 in amino acids: CASSQYQPQHF. Here the CDR3 DNA reads TGTGCCAGCAGTCAGTATCAGCCCCAGCATTTT.

This clone was observed once. The V and J genes are TRBV27 and TRBJ2-1; 11 bases match TRBD2. This CDR3 has 17 amino acids. Losses at the gene ends were 5 bases for V and 4 bases for J; bases not matched to a gene: 10. Germline V CDR1 and CDR2: MNHEY, SMNVEV (reference sequence). The CDR3 DNA reads as TGTGCCAGCAGTGTACTAGCGGGAGCTCACACTTACAATGAGCAGTTCTTC. It yields the protein CASSVLAGAHTYNEQFF.

The genes are TRBV30 and TRBJ1-2, with D perhaps TRBD1 (6 bases). V lost 7 bases, J lost 4 bases, and 13 bases lay in between. The CDR3 runs to 12 residues. Germline-derived CDR1 and CDR2 are GTSNPN and SVGIG (reference sequence). DNA of the CDR3: TGTGCCTACCAACAGGGATCCTATGGCTACACCTTC. Translated: CAYQQGSYGYTF.

The chain combines TRBV5-1 with TRBJ2-3; D call uncertain. Trimming left V 0 bases short and J 2 bases short, with 13 bases between. CDR3 size: 16 residues. CDR1 SGHRS and CDR2 YFSETQ come from the germline V gene. CDR3 sequence: CASSLALLTHTDTQYF. The DNA for the CDR3 is TGCGCCAGCAGCTTGGCTTTATTAACACACACAGATACGCAGTATTTT.

Details on this clone: One end of the junction is discordant with germline, which a read error may explain. For the CDR3, the DNA is TGTGCCAGCAGTGTAGGAGACAGGGGCGTGAATTTT. This translates into CASSVGDRGVNF. V usage is TRBV2 and J usage is TRBJ2-3; 8 bases match TRBD1. The CDR3 is 12 residues long. Germline values: CDR1 SNHLY, CDR2 FYNNEI.

The chain joins TRBV5-4 to TRBJ1-1, with D possibly TRBD1 on 5 matching bases. The V gene lost 6 bases and the J gene lost 7 bases, with 19 bases spanning the gap. The CDR3 is 14 residues long. Germline assignment: CDR1 SGHNT and CDR2 YYREEE (reference sequence). In DNA, the CDR3 is TGTGCCAGCACCTCTTTAGGGATTCAGGGTGAAGCTTTCTTT. This encodes CASTSLGIQGEAFF.

This sequence joins TRBV6-6 and TRBJ2-3; 15 bases fit TRBD2. The V gene end was trimmed by 5 bases and the J gene end by 5 bases; junction bases not matched to a gene: 11. CDR1 and CDR2 (germline): MNHNY, SVGAGI (reference sequence). This CDR3 contains 18 residues. As DNA, the CDR3 is TGTGCCAGCAGTCGGACTAGCGGGAGGGCCGGGCACCAAGATACGCAGTATTTT. Translated, it gives CASSRTSGRAGHQDTQYF.